A selection of T cell receptor beta chains follows, all from one sample in a study of CD8+ T cells in alopecia areata. Using immunoSEQ multiplex PCR, the repertoire was profiled, and TCRdb retains in-frame clones only, with some absent. This sample has more than 90,000 clones; over 60% occur once, and the top ten carry around 2.7%. What was sequenced was CD4+ T cells sorted from blood. The receptor source for this set is a human donor in good health. Each CDR3 is given with its conserved first and last residue. A D gene is named only where the DNA matches it firmly. Rows give clone size only sometimes, using once, few, many, or a class for an expanded clone.

d_call	clone_size	v_call	j_call	cdr3_aa	cdr3_nt
TRBD1	.	TRBV19	TRBJ2-1	CASSSGQGFGEQFF	TGTGCCAGTAGCTCGGGACAGGGATTCGGTGAGCAGTTCTTC
.	few	TRBV12-5	TRBJ1-1	CASGLVRGGNTEAFF	TGTGCTAGTGGTTTGGTACGGGGGGGCAACACTGAAGCTTTCTTT
.	.	TRBV29-1	TRBJ2-7	CSVLKTNSYEQYF	TGCAGCGTCCTCAAGACCAACTCCTACGAGCAGTACTTC
.	.	TRBV5-6	TRBJ1-2	CASREYGSLNYGYTF	TGTGCCAGCAGAGAGTACGGCAGCCTTAACTATGGCTACACCTTC
TRBD1	few	TRBV5-1	TRBJ1-4	CASSSGDSNEKLFF	TGCGCCAGCAGTTCAGGGGACAGCAACGAAAAACTGTTTTTT
TRBD1	once	TRBV9	TRBJ2-5	CASSVALGTVSQETQYF	TGTGCCAGCAGCGTAGCTCTTGGGACAGTCTCCCAAGAGACCCAGTACTTC
.	.	TRBV7-9	TRBJ2-3	CASSPRTSVLRTSTDTQYF	TGTGCCAGCAGCCCTCGGACCAGCGTCCTTAGAACTAGCACAGATACGCAGTATTTT
.	.	TRBV30	TRBJ1-5	CAWGEGGNQPQHF	TGTGCCTGGGGCGAGGGGGGCAATCAGCCCCAGCATTTT
.	.	TRBV29-1	TRBJ1-1	CSVERGMSTEAFF	TGCAGCGTTGAAAGGGGTATGAGCACTGAAGCTTTCTTT
TRBD2	few	TRBV19	TRBJ2-3	CASSPRGESTDTQYF	TGTGCCAGTAGCCCACGGGGGGAGAGCACAGATACGCAGTATTTT
.	.	TRBV29-1	TRBJ2-2	CSVARGGSNTGELFF	TGCAGCGTTGCTCGGGGAGGTTCGAACACCGGGGAGCTGTTTTTT
.	.	TRBV30	TRBJ1-5	CAWEEGNQPQHF	TGTGCCTGGGAGGAAGGCAATCAGCCCCAGCATTTT
.	.	TRBV4-1	TRBJ1-1	CASSQDGRSWTEAFF	TGCGCCAGCAGCCAAGATGGACGGTCTTGGACTGAAGCTTTCTTT
.	.	TRBV6-4	TRBJ2-7	CASSEADGGTYEQYF	TGTGCCAGCAGTGAAGCTGACGGGGGAACCTACGAGCAGTACTTC
TRBD2	many	TRBV2	TRBJ2-3	CASRGTSGTDTQYF	TGTGCCAGCAGGGGGACTAGCGGCACAGATACGCAGTATTTT
TRBD2	.	TRBV29-1	TRBJ2-1	CSVARASGVLNEQFF	TGCAGCGTGGCTAGGGCTAGCGGGGTATTGAATGAGCAGTTCTTC
.	.	TRBV7-6	TRBJ2-2	CASSFSFDSFNTGELFF	TGTGCCAGCAGCTTCTCATTTGACTCCTTTAACACCGGGGAGCTGTTTTTT
.	.	TRBV11-2	TRBJ1-2	CASSSTGLNYGYTF	TGTGCCAGCAGCTCCACCGGGCTAAACTATGGCTACACCTTC
.	.	TRBV29-1	TRBJ1-4	CSVEDWDEKLFF	TGCAGCGTTGAAGATTGGGATGAAAAACTGTTTTTT
.	.	TRBV5-1	TRBJ1-1	CASSFWGNTEAFF	TGCGCCAGCAGTTTTTGGGGGAACACTGAAGCTTTCTTT
TRBD1	.	TRBV2	TRBJ1-5	CASSVRLGRTGGDQPQHF	TGTGCCAGCAGTGTACGACTTGGCAGGACAGGGGGCGATCAGCCCCAGCATTTT
.	few	TRBV6-5	TRBJ2-5	CASSLSYSQETQYF	TGTGCCAGCAGCCTGTCTTACTCTCAGGAGACCCAGTACTTC
TRBD2	.	TRBV5-1	TRBJ2-5	CASAFSGGRGETQYF	TGCGCCAGCGCCTTTAGCGGGGGAAGGGGCGAGACCCAGTACTTC
.	few	TRBV19	TRBJ1-2	CASWTHPYGYTF	TGTGCCAGTTGGACCCACCCGTATGGCTACACCTTC
.	.	TRBV5-4	TRBJ1-6	CASSLAQGNSPLHF	TGTGCCAGCAGCCTGGCGCAGGGCAATTCACCCCTCCACTTT
.	.	TRBV29-1	TRBJ2-5	CSGLKGLYQETQYF	TGCAGCGGACTCAAGGGGCTGTACCAAGAGACCCAGTACTTC
.	.	TRBV14	TRBJ2-6	CASSQADANVLTF	TGTGCCAGCAGCCAAGCCGACGCCAACGTCCTGACTTTC
TRBD2	few	TRBV7-6	TRBJ2-1	CASSPWTSSPTEQFF	TGTGCCAGCAGCCCTTGGACTAGTTCTCCCACAGAGCAGTTCTTC
.	.	TRBV18	TRBJ1-1	CASSVTVNTEAFF	TGTGCCAGCTCAGTGACAGTTAACACTGAAGCTTTCTTT
.	.	TRBV5-6	TRBJ2-5	CASSLQGETQYF	TGTGCCAGCAGCCTACAGGGAGAGACCCAGTACTTC
TRBD1	few	TRBV29-1	TRBJ1-1	CSGEGQTNTEAFF	TGCAGCGGTGAGGGACAGACTAACACTGAAGCTTTCTTT
.	once	TRBV5-1	TRBJ1-6	CASSSGVGNDSPLHF	TGCGCCAGCAGCTCAGGTGTAGGGAATGATTCACCCCTCCACTTT
TRBD1	.	TRBV19	TRBJ2-1	CASSYAGGVDEQFF	TGTGCCAGTAGTTATGCAGGGGGAGTGGATGAGCAGTTCTTC
.	.	TRBV5-1	TRBJ1-5	CASSFGDGNQPQHF	TGCGCCAGCAGCTTCGGGGACGGCAATCAGCCCCAGCATTTT
.	.	TRBV30	TRBJ1-6	CAWSYSNSPLHF	TGTGCCTGGAGTTACAGTAATTCACCCCTCCACTTT
.	.	TRBV5-1	TRBJ2-3	CASSSPPTDTQYF	TGCGCCAGCAGCTCGCCGCCCACAGATACGCAGTATTTT
.	.	TRBV7-7	TRBJ2-5	CASSRGAQETQYF	TGTGCCAGCAGCAGGGGAGCCCAAGAGACCCAGTACTTC
.	.	TRBV29-1	TRBJ2-5	CSVEIYQETQYF	TGCAGCGTTGAGATCTACCAAGAGACCCAGTACTTC
.	once	TRBV30	TRBJ1-5	CAWSALNSNQPQHF	TGTGCCTGGAGTGCGCTCAATAGCAATCAGCCCCAGCATTTT
.	.	TRBV29-1	TRBJ2-7	CSVEVSYEQYF	TGCAGCGTTGAAGTCTCCTACGAGCAGTACTTC
TRBD1	.	TRBV5-6	TRBJ1-2	CASSPGQGLMYTF	TGTGCCAGCAGCCCGGGACAGGGGTTAATGTACACCTTC
.	.	TRBV5-4	TRBJ2-5	CASTSAGQWRETQYF	TGTGCCAGCACCTCGGCCGGACAGTGGAGAGAGACCCAGTACTTC
TRBD2	few	TRBV5-4	TRBJ2-2	CASSLGLATTGELFF	TGTGCCAGCAGCTTAGGACTAGCGACCACCGGGGAGCTGTTTTTT
.	.	TRBV7-2	TRBJ1-2	CASSVTLADGYTF	TGTGCCAGCAGCGTGACCCTCGCGGACGGCTACACCTTC
.	.	TRBV6-5	TRBJ1-1	CASSQTGLNTEAFF	TGTGCCAGCAGTCAGACTGGGTTGAACACTGAAGCTTTCTTT
.	.	TRBV27	TRBJ2-3	CASSLRGRLEDTQYF	TGTGCCAGCAGCCTTCGGGGTCGCCTCGAAGATACGCAGTATTTT
.	few	TRBV5-1	TRBJ1-1	CASSFGPDDTEAFF	TGCGCCAGCAGCTTTGGACCCGACGACACTGAAGCTTTCTTT
.	.	TRBV29-1	TRBJ1-2	CSASSETGGYTF	TGCAGCGCCAGCAGTGAAACAGGGGGCTACACCTTC
.	.	TRBV29-1	TRBJ2-7	CRPRAEQYF	TGCAGGCCGAGGGCCGAGCAGTACTTC
.	.	TRBV2	TRBJ2-3	CASRPAGTETDTQYF	TGTGCCAGCAGGCCGGCCGGGACGGAAACAGATACGCAGTATTTT
.	few	TRBV7-9	TRBJ1-5	CASSGTAGGNQPQHF	TGTGCCAGCAGCGGTACGGCGGGGGGCAATCAGCCCCAGCATTTT
.	.	TRBV5-1	TRBJ2-3	CASTIGGARTQDTQYF	TGCGCCAGCACGATAGGGGGGGCGCGGACTCAAGATACGCAGTATTTT
.	.	TRBV30	TRBJ1-5	CAWSPPGLFNQPQHF	TGTGCCTGGAGTCCCCCGGGACTCTTCAATCAGCCCCAGCATTTT